The 17 T cell receptor beta chains below all came from one sample that was sequenced in a study of cytomegalovirus exposure and HLA in healthy donors. TCRdb's copy holds only in-frame clones and misses some; the assay was immunoSEQ multiplex PCR. The sample records under 200,000 clones, approximately 80% being singletons. The sample comprised PBMCs. The source is a young man in good health and CMV-seropositive.

The V call is TRBV28, the J call TRBJ1-5; D is perhaps TRBD1 (6 bases). CDR1 is MDHEN and CDR2 is SYDVKM in the germline V gene. V was shortened by 6 bases and J by 7 bases, with 19 bases between the two germline ends. This CDR3 has 15 amino acids. CDR3 sequence (DNA): TGTGCCAGCAGACGAAGAACAGGGTCGGCCCAGCCCCAGCATTTT. It yields the protein CASRRRTGSAQPQHF.

This clone was recorded once. This sequence joins TRBV6-5 and TRBJ1-5, with D unclear. The CDR3 has 12 residues. Trimming took off 0 bases at V and 9 bases at J, with 6 bases between the two ends. The germline gives CDR1 MNHEY, CDR2 SVGAGI. The CDR3 region is CASSYSPPPQHF. For the CDR3, the DNA is TGTGCCAGCAGTTACTCTCCTCCGCCCCAGCATTTT.

The genes are TRBV4-3 and TRBJ2-2; 9 positions agree with TRBD1. V lost 6 bases, J lost 5 bases, and 4 bases stayed unmatched. CDR3 size: 14 residues. CDR1 is LGHNA, CDR2 YSLEER, per germline. CDR3 bases: TGCGCCAGCAGTCCCGGGACAGGGACCGGGGAGCTGTTTTTT. Protein product: CASSPGTGTGELFF.

This clone was seen just once. The CDR3 protein is CASSLWAGGDETQYF. CDR3 sequence (DNA): TGTGCCAGCAGTTTATGGGCAGGGGGCGACGAGACCCAGTACTTC. The V and J genes are TRBV27 and TRBJ2-5; the match to TRBD1 covers 8 bases. Germline-derived CDR1 and CDR2 are MNHEY and SMNVEV (reference sequence). The CDR3 runs 15 residues. Trimming cost V 1 base and J 5 bases; bases outside gene matches: 6.

This rearrangement joins TRBV7-3 to TRBJ1-2, with a tentative D call TRBD1 (5 bases). The germline V and J ends were trimmed by 1 base and 6 bases, with 15 bases remaining between them. The CDR3 extends over 15 amino acids. The V gene's germline CDR1 is SGHTA and CDR2 FQGTGA. The CDR3 is CASSLRVTGEDGYTF. The CDR3 bases are TGTGCCAGCAGCTTAAGGGTCACGGGGGAGGATGGCTACACCTTC. The full variable domain, completed using reference TRBV7-3 and TRBJ1-2, is GAGVSQTPSNKVTEKGKYVELRCDPISGHTALYWYRQSLGQGPEFLIYFQGTGAADDSGLPNDRFFAVRPEGSVSTLKIQRTERGDSAVYLCASSLRVTGEDGYTFGSGTRLTVV.

The V and J genes are TRBV11-2 and TRBJ2-1, with 9 bases matching TRBD2. Per germline, CDR1 SGHAT and CDR2 FQNNGV. Trimming cost V 1 base and J 7 bases; bases outside gene matches: 11. The CDR3 contains 17 residues. The CDR3 loop reads CASSLVAGGPVVNEQFF. CDR3 coding DNA: TGTGCCAGCAGCTTAGTTGCGGGAGGGCCTGTTGTGAATGAGCAGTTCTTC.

This chain joins TRBV9 and TRBJ2-3, with 10 bases identical to TRBD2. The germline gives CDR1 SGDLS, CDR2 YYNGEE. The CDR3 consists of 19 residues. V lost 0 bases, J lost 0 bases, and 10 bases stayed unmatched. The CDR3 protein is CASSVAPDLAGASTDTQYF. The CDR3 region has the DNA TGTGCCAGCAGCGTAGCCCCGGACCTAGCGGGAGCTAGCACAGATACGCAGTATTTT.

In regard to this clone: This specimen includes other DNA sequences encoding the same CDR3. The chain couples TRBV10-3 to TRBJ1-5; no definite D call. The V end was cut by 3 bases, the J end by 4 bases, with 7 bases between. The CDR3 is 13 residues long. The V gene's germline CDR1 is ENHRY and CDR2 SYGVKD. CDR3: CAISEAGNQPQHF. The CDR3 coding sequence is TGTGCCATCAGTGAAGCGGGGAATCAGCCCCAGCATTTT.

The V gene is TRBV4-2, the J gene TRBJ2-2; the D gene is possibly TRBD2 (6 bases). CDR3 length: 17 residues. V gave up 1 base and J gave up 4 bases, with 16 bases separating them. Germline CDR1 LGHNA, CDR2 YNFKEQ. CDR3 bases: TGTGCCAGCAGCCAAGTACTTTGGCGGGAACCCACCGGGGAGCTGTTTTTT. Protein product: CASSQVLWREPTGELFF.

The gene calls are TRBV2 and TRBJ2-5; TRBD1 matches at 7 bases. V gave up 6 bases and J gave up 2 bases; unmatched junction bases: 6. The length of the CDR3 is 14 residues. Per germline, CDR1 SNHLY and CDR2 FYNNEI. Written as DNA, the CDR3 is TGTGCCAGCAGAGACAGGGTAGTTCAAGAGACCCAGTACTTC. Its translation: CASRDRVVQETQYF.

V gene TRBV2 combines with J gene TRBJ2-3; D is unresolved. The V end lost 10 bases, the J end lost 6 bases, and 11 bases lay between the germline ends. This CDR3 comprises 11 residues. The germline gives CDR1 SNHLY, CDR2 FYNNEI. The CDR3 nucleotides read TGTGCCACTCAGTCTGGTGATACGCAGTATTTT. Residues: CATQSGDTQYF. The full variable domain, with the rest looked up from reference TRBV2 and TRBJ2-3, is EPEVTQTPSHQVTQMGQEVILRCVPISNHLYFYWYRQILGQKVEFLVSFYNNEISEKSEIFDDQFSVERPDGSNFTLKIRSTKLEDSAMYFCATQSGDTQYFGPGTRLTVL.

The chain couples TRBV6-5 to TRBJ2-1; perhaps TRBD1 as D (6 bases). The CDR3 has 13 amino acids. V was trimmed by 6 bases and J by 5 bases, leaving 11 bases between them. The germline CDR1 and CDR2 sequences are MNHEY and SVGAGI. CDR3 sequence reads: CASSLDSHNEQFF. The CDR3 region has the DNA TGTGCCAGCAGCCTGGACAGCCACAATGAGCAGTTCTTC.

This chain joins TRBV28 and TRBJ1-1; D might be TRBD1 (6 bases). Between the trimmed V and J ends, which lost 8 bases and 0 bases, there was a span of 16 bases. CDR1 MDHEN and CDR2 SYDVKM come from the germline V gene. The CDR3 length is 15 residues. CDR3 coding DNA: TGTGCCAGCCAGTCGCGGGGGCCGATGAACACTGAAGCTTTCTTT. This encodes CASQSRGPMNTEAFF.

J is TRBJ1-2 and V is TRBV11-2, with D possibly TRBD1 on 5 matching bases. There are 14 residues in the CDR3. In germline, CDR1 is SGHAT, CDR2 FQNNGV. The V and J ends lost 3 bases and 13 bases respectively, with 21 bases between them. This chain's CDR3 is CASSFNRGGTPSTF. In nucleotides, the CDR3 is TGTGCCAGCAGCTTTAATAGGGGAGGGACCCCTTCCACCTTC.

V usage is TRBV2 and J usage is TRBJ2-4; no definite D call. With 4 bases removed from V and 8 bases from J, the gap between germline ends came to 15 bases. CDR1 is SNHLY, CDR2 FYNNEI, per germline. The CDR3 has 14 residues. The CDR3 nucleotides read TGTGCCAGCAGTGCCAACACAGTGATGGACATTCAGTACTTC. Protein sequence: CASSANTVMDIQYF.

This sequence joins TRBV19 and TRBJ2-6; 8 positions agree with TRBD1. J was trimmed by 0 bases and V by 4 bases; bases with no gene match: 2. The CDR3 runs 16 residues. CDR1 and CDR2 (germline): LNHDA, SQIVND (reference sequence). The CDR3 reads CASSRDRSSGANVLTF. Written as DNA, the CDR3 is TGTGCCAGTAGTAGGGACAGGTCCTCTGGGGCCAACGTCCTGACTTTC.

V is TRBV19 and J is TRBJ2-1, with 10 bases lining up with TRBD2. The CDR3 spans 15 residues. J lost 6 bases, V lost 5 bases, and 7 bases had no gene match. CDR1 LNHDA and CDR2 SQIVND come from the germline V gene (reference sequence). The CDR3 region is CASSLSASGSNEQFF. CDR3 bases: TGTGCCAGTAGTCTCTCAGCTAGCGGGAGCAATGAGCAGTTCTTC.